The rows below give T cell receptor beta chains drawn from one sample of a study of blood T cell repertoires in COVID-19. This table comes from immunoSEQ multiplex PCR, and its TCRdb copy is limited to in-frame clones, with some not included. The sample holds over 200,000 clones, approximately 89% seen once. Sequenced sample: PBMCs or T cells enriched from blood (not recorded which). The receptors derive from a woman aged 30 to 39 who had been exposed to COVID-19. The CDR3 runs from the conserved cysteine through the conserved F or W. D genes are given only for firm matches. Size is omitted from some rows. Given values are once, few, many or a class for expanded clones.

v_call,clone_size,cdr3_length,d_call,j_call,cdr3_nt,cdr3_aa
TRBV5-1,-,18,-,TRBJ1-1,TGCGCCAGCAGCTTGGCGCCCGGCAGCGGGACAATGAACACTGAAGCTTTCTTT,CASSLAPGSGTMNTEAFF
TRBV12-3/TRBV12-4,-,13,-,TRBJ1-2,TGTGCCAGCAGTTTAAACAGGGAGTATGGCTACACCTTC,CASSLNREYGYTF
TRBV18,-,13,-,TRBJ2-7,TGTGCCAGCTCACCACAGCAGGGCAACGAGCAGTACTTC,CASSPQQGNEQYF
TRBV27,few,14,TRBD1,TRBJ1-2,TGTGCCACTGGGCGGGGACAGGGGAACTATGGCTACACCTTC,CATGRGQGNYGYTF
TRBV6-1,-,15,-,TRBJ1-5,TGTGCCAGCAGTGAAAGGGGGGGACGCAATCAGCCCCAGCATTTT,CASSERGGRNQPQHF
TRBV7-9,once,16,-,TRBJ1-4,TGTGCCAGCAGGACCGGACAGTCCTATGGGTATGAAAAACTGTTTTTT,CASRTGQSYGYEKLFF
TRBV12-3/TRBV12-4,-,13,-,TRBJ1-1,TGTGCCAGCAGTTCTAAAGCCAACACTGAAGCTTTCTTT,CASSSKANTEAFF
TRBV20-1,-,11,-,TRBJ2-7,TGCAGTTTGGAGCGGACCTACGAGCAGTACTTC,CSLERTYEQYF
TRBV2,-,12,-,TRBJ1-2,TGTGCCAGCAGCGGAGACAGCTATGGCTACACCTTC,CASSGDSYGYTF
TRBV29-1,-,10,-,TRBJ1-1,TGCAGCGTTTTGGGCGTTGAAGCTTTCTTT,CSVLGVEAFF
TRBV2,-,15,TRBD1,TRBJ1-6,TGTGCGCGCTCCTCCTCGGCCAGGGGGAATTCACCCCTCCACTTT,CARSSSARGNSPLHF
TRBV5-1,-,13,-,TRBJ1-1,TGCGCCAGCAGCTTGGAGGGGGGGACTGAAGCTTTCTTT,CASSLEGGTEAFF
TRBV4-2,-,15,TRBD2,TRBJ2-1,TGTGCCAGCAGCCAAGAGCCTAGCGGCCAACAAGAGCAGTTCTTC,CASSQEPSGQQEQFF
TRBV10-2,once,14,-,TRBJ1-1,TGCGCCAGCATAAGTGGAGTTGAGCCTTCTGAAGCTTTCTTT,CASISGVEPSEAFF
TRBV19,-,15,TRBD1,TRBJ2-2,TGTGCCAGTAGTTCGACAGGGGGCGCGGCCGGGGAGCTGTTTTTT,CASSSTGGAAGELFF